Following are 20 T cell receptor beta chains from one sample sequenced in a study of regulatory T cells in long-lasting Graves disease. Investigators prepared the TCR beta libraries by applying iRepertoire HTBI primers and Arm-PCR of CDR3 regions. TCRdb passed the multiplex PCR reads through MiXCR, listing each CDR3 protein once. The data show about 310,000 distinct CDR3 sequences, under 20% seen once. Time point given: newly diagnosed GD, antithyroid drugs for less than 3 months. The TCR library was made from RNA that had been extracted from PBMCs in TRIzol. The specimen comprised peripheral blood mononuclear cells (PBMCs), sampled at new diagnosis, from a patient treated with antithyroid drugs. Receptors originate from a female donor with Graves disease.

This clonotype has at least ten counts. V and J are TRBV30 and TRBJ2-5, with TRBD2 matching over 11 bases. The CDR3 loop spans 14 amino acids. Germline values: CDR1 GTSNPN, CDR2 SVGIG (reference sequence). V shed 3 bases, J shed 4 bases, and the junction held 4 bases outside the gene matches. The CDR3 nucleotides read TGTGCCTGGAGCTGGACTAGCGGGTCAGAGACCCAGTACTTC. It is translated as CAWSWTSGSETQYF.

This clonotype was picked up many times. The rearrangement uses TRBV28 and TRBJ2-1; TRBD2 matches 7 bases. The germline gives CDR1 MDHEN, CDR2 SYDVKM. The CDR3 has 16 residues. The V and J ends lost 3 bases and 7 bases, in that order; junction bases with no gene match: 12. DNA of the CDR3: TGTGCCAGCAGTTTCGGGGGAGGGCATAATAGGAATGAGCAGTTCTTC. It codes for CASSFGGGHNRNEQFF.

This clonotype was observed at least ten times. The V gene is TRBV2, the J gene TRBJ2-1; perhaps TRBD2 as D (7 bases). This CDR3 contains 16 residues. With 5 bases removed from V and 1 base from J, the gap between germline ends came to 15 bases. Germline V gives CDR1 SNHLY, CDR2 FYNNEI. The CDR3 is CASSQLGGASYNEQFF. In DNA form, the CDR3 reads TGTGCCAGCAGTCAACTTGGGGGGGCGTCCTACAATGAGCAGTTCTTC.

The DNA of the CDR3 is TGTGCCAGCAGCCGGGACAGGGCGTACGCTGGCTACACCTTC. It specifies CASSRDRAYAGYTF. The chain has TRBV28 and TRBJ1-2; 9 bases map to TRBD1. The J segment lost 7 bases and the V segment lost 6 bases, leaving 9 bases of the junction unmatched. The CDR3 consists of 14 residues. Germline CDR1 and CDR2: MDHEN and SYDVKM.

Ten or more counts support this clonotype. This chain uses TRBV20-1 with TRBJ2-3; 8 nucleotides align to TRBD2. V dropped 7 bases and J dropped 1; count of bases not matched to a gene: 16. Germline V gene sequence: CDR1 DFQATT, CDR2 SNEGSKA (reference sequence). The CDR3 runs to 17 residues. The CDR3 sequence: CSVRGREGHRGTDTQYF. The CDR3 nucleotides are TGCAGTGTCAGGGGTCGGGAGGGCCATCGGGGCACAGATACGCAGTATTTT.

In this sample, this clonotype turned up many times. CDR3 DNA: TGTGCCAGCAGGAGAAAGACAGCAACAGATACGCAGTATTTT. Residues: CASRRKTATDTQYF. The rearrangement joins TRBV28 to TRBJ2-3, with D possibly TRBD1 on 5 matching bases. CDR3 length: 14 amino acids. Trimming cost V 6 bases and J 3 bases, with 13 bases left between them. The germline gives CDR1 MDHEN, CDR2 SYDVKM.

The table lists this clonotype with a few counts. V and J are TRBV19 and TRBJ2-1; TRBD2 might be the D (6 bases). With 3 bases removed from V and 1 base from J, the gap between germline ends came to 13 bases. Germline V gene sequence: CDR1 LNHDA, CDR2 SQIVND (reference sequence). The CDR3 consists of 16 residues. The CDR3, as DNA: TGTGCCAGTAGTATCAATCGCGGGAATTCCTACAATGAGCAGTTCTTC. Its protein product is CASSINRGNSYNEQFF.

This clonotype was seen ten or more times. The chain joins TRBV30 to TRBJ2-5; no clear D. The germline gives CDR1 GTSNPN, CDR2 SVGIG (reference sequence). V lost 0 bases, J lost 4 bases, and 9 bases lay in between. The CDR3 covers 13 residues. CDR3 amino acids: CAWSVRSTETQYF. The CDR3 DNA reads as TGTGCCTGGAGTGTACGGTCAACAGAGACCCAGTACTTC.

About this clonotype: This likely reflects a read error, since a far larger clone is one base away. CDR3 residues: CANSSLDSSPFYNEQFF. The CDR3, as DNA: TGTGCCAACAGCTCCCTCGACTCCTCCCCCTTTTACAATGAGCAGTTCTTC. The chain carries TRBV12-3 or TRBV12-4 and TRBJ2-5; D uncertain. The J call is uncertain, as TRBJ2-1 better fits the DNA end. The CDR3 contains 17 residues.

This clonotype has at least ten counts. The chain links TRBV20-1 to TRBJ2-7; no clear D. The CDR3 consists of 14 residues. Germline V gene sequence: CDR1 DFQATT, CDR2 SNEGSKA (reference sequence). The V gene lost 0 bases and the J gene lost 0 bases, with 9 bases spanning the gap. The CDR3, as DNA: TGCAGTGCTAGAGATCTCCAGAGCTCCTACGAGCAGTACTTC. This codes for CSARDLQSSYEQYF.

This clonotype was counted many times. The V call is TRBV28, the J call TRBJ1-1; TRBD1 matches 12 bases. Germline CDR1 is MDHEN and CDR2 is SYDVKM. V dropped 4 bases and J dropped 7; count of bases not matched to a gene: 10. This CDR3 has 16 residues. CDR3: CASSSGQGAPLDEAFF. The CDR3 DNA follows: TGTGCCAGCAGTTCGGGACAGGGGGCCCCACTTGATGAAGCTTTCTTT.

This clonotype was seen many times. The chain employs TRBV20-1 and TRBJ1-1; perhaps TRBD1 as D (5 bases). CDR1 and CDR2 (germline): DFQATT, SNEGSKA (reference sequence). V was trimmed by 2 bases and J by 0 bases, leaving 7 bases between them. The CDR3 has 13 amino acids. CDR3: CSARQGMNTEAFF. CDR3 DNA sequence: TGCAGTGCTAGACAGGGAATGAACACTGAAGCTTTCTTT.

There are many counts of this clonotype. J is TRBJ2-3 and V is TRBV11-2; D remains unclear. V lost 0 bases and J lost 2, with 9 bases in between. CDR1 is SGHAT, CDR2 FQNNGV, per germline. The CDR3 loop spans 15 amino acids. The chain's CDR3 is CASSLDPRHTDTQYF. Written as DNA, the CDR3 is TGTGCCAGCAGCTTAGATCCGAGACACACAGATACGCAGTATTTT.

This clonotype was counted at least ten times. J is TRBJ1-2 and V is TRBV11-3, with a weak D call TRBD1 (5 bases). Between the trimmed V and J ends, which lost 1 base and 3 bases, there was a span of 12 bases. This CDR3 comprises 15 residues. Germline V gives CDR1 SGHNT, CDR2 YENEEA. The CDR3 nucleotides are TGTGCCAGCAGCTTAGGTACGGGGCACGACTATGGCTACACCTTC. It codes for CASSLGTGHDYGYTF. Full variable domain (rest looked up from reference TRBV11-3 and TRBJ1-2): EAGVVQSPRYKIIEKKQPVAFWCNPISGHNTLYWYLQNLGQGPELLIRYENEEAVDDSQLPKDRFSAERLKGVDSTLKIQPAELGDSAVYLCASSLGTGHDYGYTFGSGTRLTVV.

This clonotype was detected many times. This chain uses TRBV20-1 with TRBJ2-1; 10 positions agree with TRBD2. The CDR3 sequence is 16 residues long. V was pared by 0 bases and J by 8 bases, with 10 bases of the junction left unmatched. Germline lookup yields CDR1 DFQATT and CDR2 SNEGSKA (reference sequence). CDR3 residues: CSARDLLAGIYDEQFF. CDR3 DNA: TGCAGTGCTAGAGATCTACTAGCGGGGATATACGATGAGCAGTTCTTC.

The gene calls are TRBV7-2 and TRBJ2-5, with D uncertain. The J call may be wrong; the DNA end is better matched by TRBJ2-7. The CDR3 runs to 14 residues. Germline CDR1 SGHTA, CDR2 FQGNSA. CDR3 in amino acids: CASSLVALSYEQYF. The CDR3 DNA reads as TGTGCCAGCAGCTTAGTCGCCCTTTCCTACGAGCAGTACTTC.

The chain couples TRBV28 to TRBJ1-2; no clear D gene. Germline loops: CDR1 MDHEN, CDR2 SYDVKM. Trimming took off 5 bases at V and 4 bases at J, with 11 bases between the two ends. This CDR3 is built from 13 residues. DNA of the CDR3: TGTGCCAGCAGTCGCGCCGAGGGCTATGGCTACACCTTC. This codes for CASSRAEGYGYTF.

In its sample, this clonotype was seen many times. J is TRBJ1-4 and V is TRBV6-1, with 8 bases fitting TRBD1. Germline trimming cut 7 bases from V and 10 bases from J; bases unmatched to any gene: 14. The CDR3 is 15 residues long. Looked up from germline, CDR1 is MNHNS and CDR2 is SASEGT. In nucleotides, the CDR3 is TGTGCCAGCAAGCCCGTACAGGGGGGAGGGGGAAAACTGTTTTTT. This codes for CASKPVQGGGGKLFF.

This clonotype occurred a few times. DNA of the CDR3: TGCAGTGCAACCCCCCGGACGGGATATCATGGGGAGCAGTACTTC. Protein sequence: CSATPRTGYHGEQYF. The rearrangement joins TRBV20-1 to TRBJ2-7; the D gene is possibly TRBD2 (5 bases). This CDR3 comprises 15 residues. Trimming removed 6 bases at V and 7 bases at J, with 25 bases between. The germline gives CDR1 DFQATT, CDR2 SNEGSKA (reference sequence).

The chain links TRBV15 to TRBJ2-7; D might be TRBD1 (6 bases). Between the trimmed V and J ends, which lost 3 bases and 0 bases, there was a span of 9 bases. The CDR3 covers 14 residues. The germline gives CDR1 LNHNV, CDR2 YYDKDF (reference sequence). CDR3 loop: CATSRRTASYEQYF. CDR3 sequence (DNA): TGTGCCACCAGCAGGAGGACAGCCTCCTACGAGCAGTACTTC.